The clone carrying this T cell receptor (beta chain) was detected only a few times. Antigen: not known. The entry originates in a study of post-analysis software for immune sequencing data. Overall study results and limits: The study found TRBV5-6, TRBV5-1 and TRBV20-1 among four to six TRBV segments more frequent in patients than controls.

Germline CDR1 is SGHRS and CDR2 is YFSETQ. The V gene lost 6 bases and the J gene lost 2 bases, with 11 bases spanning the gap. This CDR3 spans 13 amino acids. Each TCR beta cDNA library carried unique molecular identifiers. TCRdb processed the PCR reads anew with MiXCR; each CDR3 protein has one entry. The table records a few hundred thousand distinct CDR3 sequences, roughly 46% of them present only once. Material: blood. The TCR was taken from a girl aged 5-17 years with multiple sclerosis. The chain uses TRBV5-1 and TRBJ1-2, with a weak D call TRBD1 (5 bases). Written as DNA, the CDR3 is TGCGCCAGCAAGACCACAGGCAACTATGGCTACACCTTC. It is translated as CASKTTGNYGYTF.